The entry that follows covers one TCR beta chain sequence. The sample comes from a study of blood T cell repertoires in COVID-19. On the study more broadly: Sources were T cells, B-cell-depleted T cells, or PBMCs; the material itself was cDNA or gDNA.

Libraries were prepared by immunoSEQ multiplex PCR; TCRdb keeps only in-frame clonotypes and omits some of them. The sample holds 110,000 to 150,000 clones, 75% to 90% seen once. With 7 bases removed from V and 4 bases from J, the gap between germline ends came to 17 bases. Per germline, CDR1 SGHRS and CDR2 YFSETQ. There are 15 residues in the CDR3. The rearrangement uses TRBV5-1 and TRBJ2-2; D is perhaps TRBD2 (6 bases). The sequenced sample was peripheral blood. The TCR comes from a man aged 55 to 70 with active or convalescent COVID-19. In DNA, the CDR3 is TGCGCCAGCTCCCGGTCGGGGGATCCCACCGGGGAGCTGTTTTTT. Translating it yields CASSRSGDPTGELFF.